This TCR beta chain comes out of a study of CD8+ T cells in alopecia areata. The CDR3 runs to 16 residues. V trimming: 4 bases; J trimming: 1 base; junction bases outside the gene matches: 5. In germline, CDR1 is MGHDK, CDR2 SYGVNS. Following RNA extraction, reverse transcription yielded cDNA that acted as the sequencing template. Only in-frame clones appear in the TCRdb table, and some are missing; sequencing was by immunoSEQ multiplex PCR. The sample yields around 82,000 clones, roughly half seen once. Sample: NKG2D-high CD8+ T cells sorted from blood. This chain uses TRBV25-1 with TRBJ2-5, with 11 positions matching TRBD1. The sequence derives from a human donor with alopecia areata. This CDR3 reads CASSVGTGGLQETQYF. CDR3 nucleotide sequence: TGTGCCAGCAGTGTAGGGACAGGGGGTCTCCAAGAGACCCAGTACTTC.